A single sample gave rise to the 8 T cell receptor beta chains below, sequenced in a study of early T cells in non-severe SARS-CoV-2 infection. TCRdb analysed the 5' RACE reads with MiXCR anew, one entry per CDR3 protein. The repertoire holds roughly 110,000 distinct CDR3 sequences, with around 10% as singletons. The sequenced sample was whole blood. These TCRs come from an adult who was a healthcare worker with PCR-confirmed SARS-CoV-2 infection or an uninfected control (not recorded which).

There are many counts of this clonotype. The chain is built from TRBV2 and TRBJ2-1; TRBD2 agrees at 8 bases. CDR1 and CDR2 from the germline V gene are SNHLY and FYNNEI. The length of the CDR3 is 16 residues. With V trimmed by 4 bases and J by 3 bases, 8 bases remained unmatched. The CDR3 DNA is TGTGCCAGCAGTGGGGTCACTAGCGGAAGCTACAATGAGCAGTTCTTC. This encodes CASSGVTSGSYNEQFF.

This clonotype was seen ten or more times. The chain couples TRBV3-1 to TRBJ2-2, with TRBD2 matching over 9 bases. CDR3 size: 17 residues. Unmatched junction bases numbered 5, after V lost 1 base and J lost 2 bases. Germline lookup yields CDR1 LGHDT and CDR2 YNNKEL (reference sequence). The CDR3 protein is CASSQAPLAGNTGELFF. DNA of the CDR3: TGTGCCAGCAGCCAAGCGCCCCTAGCGGGAAACACCGGGGAGCTGTTTTTT.

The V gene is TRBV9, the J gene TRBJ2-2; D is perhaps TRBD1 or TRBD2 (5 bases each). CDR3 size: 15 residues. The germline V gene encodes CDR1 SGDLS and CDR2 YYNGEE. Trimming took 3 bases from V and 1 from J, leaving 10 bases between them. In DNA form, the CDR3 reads TGTGCCAGCAGCGCAGGGACCTTGAACACCGGGGAGCTGTTTTTT. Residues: CASSAGTLNTGELFF.

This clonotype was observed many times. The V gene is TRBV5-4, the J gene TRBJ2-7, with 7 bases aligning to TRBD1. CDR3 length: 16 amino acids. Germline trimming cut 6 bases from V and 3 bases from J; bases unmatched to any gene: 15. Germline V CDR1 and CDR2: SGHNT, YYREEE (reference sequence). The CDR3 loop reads CASTPSQGGFDYEQYF. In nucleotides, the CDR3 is TGTGCCAGCACCCCCTCGCAAGGGGGCTTCGACTACGAGCAGTACTTC. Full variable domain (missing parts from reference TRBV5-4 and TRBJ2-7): ETGVTQSPTHLIKTRGQQVTLRCSSQSGHNTVSWYQQALGQGPQFIFQYYREEENGRGNFPPRFSGLQFPNYSSELNVNALELDDSALYLCASTPSQGGFDYEQYFGPGTRLTVT.

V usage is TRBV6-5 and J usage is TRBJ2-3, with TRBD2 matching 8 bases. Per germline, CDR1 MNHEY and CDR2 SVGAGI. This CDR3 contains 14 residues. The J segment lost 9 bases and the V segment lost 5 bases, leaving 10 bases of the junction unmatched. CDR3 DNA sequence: TGTGCCAGCAGTCCCACTTTTAGCGGGAACACGCAGTATTTT. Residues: CASSPTFSGNTQYF.

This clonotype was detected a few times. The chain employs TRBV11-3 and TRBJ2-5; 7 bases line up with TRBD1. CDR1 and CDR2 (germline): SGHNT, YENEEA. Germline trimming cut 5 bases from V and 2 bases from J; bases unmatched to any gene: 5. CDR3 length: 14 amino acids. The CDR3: CASSTGQDQETQYF. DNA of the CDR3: TGTGCCAGCAGCACCGGACAGGATCAAGAGACCCAGTACTTC.

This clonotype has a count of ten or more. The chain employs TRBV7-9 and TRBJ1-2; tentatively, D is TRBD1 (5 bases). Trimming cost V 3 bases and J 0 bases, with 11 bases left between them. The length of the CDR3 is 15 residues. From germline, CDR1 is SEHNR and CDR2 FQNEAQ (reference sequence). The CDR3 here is CASSLTTAPNYGYTF. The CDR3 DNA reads TGTGCCAGCAGCTTGACGACAGCACCTAACTATGGCTACACCTTC.

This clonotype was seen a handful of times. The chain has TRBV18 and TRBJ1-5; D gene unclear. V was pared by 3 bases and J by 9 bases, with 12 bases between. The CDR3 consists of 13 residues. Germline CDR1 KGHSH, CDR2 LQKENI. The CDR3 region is CASSPGPQRPQHF. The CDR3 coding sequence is TGTGCCAGCTCACCCGGGCCCCAGCGGCCCCAGCATTTT.